The entry below describes one TCR beta chain. Its matching antigen is unknown. Here immunoSEQ multiplex PCR was the method, and the copy in TCRdb shows in-frame clones only, minus some. The table includes 150,000 or so clones, under 95% detected once. Unmatched junction bases numbered 5, after V lost 2 bases and J lost 5 bases. CDR1 SGHTA and CDR2 FQGNSA come from the germline V gene. The CDR3 covers 15 residues. The data belong to a study of T cell responses to AZD1222 COVID-19 vaccine. Whole-study findings and limits: Only a handful of AZD1222 recipients tested seropositive at baseline. Repertoires were obtained solely post-peak T cell response.

This TCR derives from an adult in good health. The chain links TRBV7-2 to TRBJ2-5; 10 bases match TRBD2. Sequenced material: peripheral blood, taken on day 0 of MenACWY control vaccination. The CDR3 DNA reads TGTGCCAGCAGCTTACTAACTAGCGGGGTGGAGACCCAGTACTTC. The encoded protein is CASSLLTSGVETQYF.